One T cell receptor (beta chain) is described in this entry. No antigen is known for it. It has no much larger one-base neighbor in the sample; base qualities were not kept. The library was made by the immunoSEQ multiplex PCR assay. A mixture of 60 forward primers for TCR Vbeta segments and 13 reverse primers for TCR Jbeta segments was used in the multiplex PCR. The CDR3 region of rearranged TCR beta genes was amplified from genomic DNA with a multiplex PCR assay. The amplified TCR beta libraries were sequenced on the Illumina HiSeq System as 87-base-pair reads. As for the authors' bioinformatics: In a later analysis, 80 million or so unique TCR beta chains were counted across the roughly 610 repertoires, and roughly 11 million of these chains were shared by at least two donors. Raw reads were error-corrected and collapsed into unique sequences with a nearest-neighbor algorithm that merged closely related sequences to remove PCR and sequencing errors. To assign V, D and J gene segments, CDR3 sequences were aligned to IMGT reference sequences. Each retained sequence needed at least a six-nucleotide match to both a V gene segment and a J gene segment. A rearrangement was called productive if the CDR3 had no stop codons and remained in frame with V and J, and every other rearrangement was called non-productive. Following IMGT convention, CDR3 was defined as the stretch from the second conserved V-encoded cysteine up to the conserved J-encoded phenylalanine. The earlier analysis of 587 of the donors excluded sequences that lacked an unambiguous match to a single V gene segment. In an earlier analysis of 450 to 700 of the donors, V segments were called functional above 56.7% productive rearrangements and were called segregating when the between-donor standard deviation exceeded 5%. A statistical classification framework was built for diagnosing cytomegalovirus status from the catalog of TCR beta chain sequences. V and J gene assignment, in a later analysis, came from comparing TCR nucleotide sequences with IMGT/GENE-DB human TR gene sequences. In a later analysis, CDR3 sequences and most-parsimonious VDJ recombination scenarios were assigned using the TCRdist pipeline. A later analysis defined each TCR beta chain by its CDR3 amino acid sequence plus V-gene family, and excluded reads lacking a unique V-gene family. A later analysis removed 592 highly shared, low-generation-probability nucleotide sequences to deal with suspected cross-contamination and a sequencing artifact. In a later analysis, a clonal expansion index was calculated for each public chain from normalized within-repertoire ranks of inferred template counts. In a later analysis, generation probabilities were computed with a VDJ recombination model fitted to out-of-frame rearrangements, and the resulting probabilities were checked against IGoR. A later analysis scored TCR-TCR, TCR-HLA and TCR-CMV co-occurrence with hypergeometric tests, applying a repertoire-size bias correction to TCR pairs. In a later analysis, false discovery rates were estimated by permuting HLA or CMV assignments 20 times. In a later analysis, co-occurring TCRs were grouped with DBSCAN, and TCRdist sequence similarity was added when clustering was performed within HLA-allele-positive subsets. Repertoires with fewer than 30,000 or more than 120,000 public chains, plus five repertoires with anomalous nucleotide sharing, were excluded from co-occurrence clustering. Drawn from immuneACCESS, this table holds only the in-frame rearrangements with V and J called that TCRdb kept. Clones are partly lost; checked studies trace under half to an unresolved V gene and leave the rest unexplained. D and trimming were read from the DNA, whereas the V and J calls and clone size are those reported in that table. This sample has 110,000 to 150,000 clones in its table, and around 72% of those were observed once. The ten largest clones take up 2% to 2.5% of the sample.

The sample belongs to a study of cytomegalovirus exposure and HLA in healthy donors (dated by TCRdb to the late 2010s). The study in broad terms: An earlier analysis of approximately 550 of the donors reported more than 250 Gb of sequence data and roughly 110 million unique TCR beta sequences from 150 million to 200 million T cells. Besides the first cohort of 550 to 750 subjects, a separate validation cohort made up of 120 different subjects was used. The aim of the study was to test whether cataloging public T cell receptors could identify signatures of past pathogen exposure. Because of strong linkage in the cohort, a few DR-DQ haplotypes were treated as single units for association and clustering. A later analysis re-examined previously published TCR beta repertoires from over 500 donors and added high-resolution HLA genotyping to investigate patterns of TCR occurrence. Both class I and class II loci were covered by HLA typing, at four-digit resolution. Alongside the repertoire data, information on donor age, sex, ethnicity and CMV serostatus was compiled. To decide whether each TCR beta V gene segment behaved as functional or pseudogenic, an earlier analysis of over 500 of the donors relied on high-throughput TCR beta sequencing. An early release that covered fewer than 750 HLA-typed donors contained about 300 gigabases of sequencing data and 70 million to 100 million unique TCR sequences. To predict cytomegalovirus infection status, the study combined high-throughput TCR immunosequencing, statistical association of individual TCRs with disease status, and machine learning. Among 300 to 500 genotyped donors of the cohort, an average of approximately 240,000 unique TCR beta nucleotide sequences was sequenced per donor, of which approximately 18% were non-productive. The genetic ancestry cluster associated with self-reported Caucasian donors included roughly four fifths of the 300 to 400 genotyped donors. A later genetic analysis took genome-wide SNP genotypes for about 55% of the 666 donors and used that subset as a discovery cohort. Rather than using new phenotypic data, the later analysis identified candidate immune exposures from TCR beta sequences and from how often those sequences occurred across donors. All discovery cohort repertoires had been generated on a single sequencing platform. Typing coverage varied by locus: 629-630 donors for A, B, C, DRB1 and DQB1; roughly 500 for DQA1; around 570 for DPA1; under 490 for DPB1. The T cell repertoires of 666 subjects were profiled by immunosequencing and related to cytomegalovirus serostatus.

The cohort consisted of approximately 670 healthy bone marrow donors. All cohort members were sampled while nominally healthy, although unrecorded immune exposures were likely present. The donor was CMV seronegative and belonged to the group of around 350 seronegative cohort members. A peripheral blood sample was collected from each donor, and TCR beta sequencing was performed on peripheral blood mononuclear cells. The Qiagen DNeasy Blood Extraction Kit was used to extract genomic DNA from the blood cell samples. The paper as a whole reports these results and caveats: Strong co-occurrence of HLA alleles, especially DR and DQ, made assigning TCR associations to individual alleles difficult. The presence/absence analyses assumed that sequencing depth was roughly uniform across donors, and that assumption may not be true. A further reported finding was that TCR beta sequences accurately predicted the HLA-A and HLA-B alleles for most subjects in the first cohort. In a later analysis, most CMV-associated TCR beta chains were found to appear HLA-restricted, with HLA associations seemingly driven largely by CMV exposure. Several of the top co-occurrence clusters appeared to be linked to parvovirus B19, influenza, CMV and Epstein-Barr virus, according to a later analysis. An association between a missense DCLRE1C variant and V-gene and J-gene trimming of TCR beta chains was found in a later genetic analysis and replicated in an independent cohort. In an earlier analysis of more than 500 of the donors, most TCR beta V segments appeared in productive rearrangements about 87% or about 30% of the time, broadly matching IMGT annotations. Compared with the 666-donor mean, donors in an Asian-associated ancestry cluster had fewer N-insertions in productive TCRs, according to a later genetic analysis. The earlier analysis of 587 of the donors excluded some 16 rarely observed V segments, including chromosome 9 orphons, because counts were too low. Most TCR sequences were observed very rarely across donors, whereas some public TCRs were present in many individuals. Linkage disequilibrium might explain the correlated functional status among segregating V segments, but an unknown experimental factor could not be ruled out. At a false discovery rate of 0.05, a later analysis linked under 20,000 TCR beta sequences to specific HLA alleles. A cluster of highly shared sequence variants was judged likely to be a technical artifact of the sequencing pipeline. A few of the identified cytomegalovirus-associated TCR beta chains were confirmed in vitro to be specific for cytomegalovirus antigens. A later analysis found that TCR association rates varied across HLA loci, with DRB1 alleles showing the most associated TCRs and HLA-C alleles the fewest. The cohort was sequenced for TCR beta chains only, and without alpha or paired-chain data the features that could be detected were limited. A total of about 180 TCR beta chains were listed by the study as associated with cytomegalovirus. The only immune exposure information available for the cohort was CMV serostatus. Because HLA typing was unavailable for some donors at each locus, only the typed subset was used in association tests. The classifier was reported to diagnose cytomegalovirus status with high specificity and sensitivity in both the original and validation cohorts. According to the authors, the approach could potentially be generalized to other disease states and immunological phenotypes. Compared with equally common non-associated chains, HLA-associated TCR beta chains in a later analysis were more clonally expanded and had lower generation probabilities.

The receptor comes from a man in his forties or fifties in good health and CMV-seronegative. The sample consisted of PBMCs.

The DNA is TGTGCCAGCAGTGAAGCGGCCAGGAGGAAACATTTT. It encodes CASSEAARRKHF. In this chain, TRBV6-5 is recombined with TRBJ1-5, with no D gene named confidently. V and J are truncated by 5 bases and 16 bases respectively, leaving an intervening sequence of 18 bases. From the germline V gene, CDR1 is MNHEY and CDR2 is SVGAGI. Including the terminal cysteine and phenylalanine, the CDR3 comprises 12 residues. Only CDR3 DNA remains: 36 bases, in frame from the first base.